The 32 T cell receptor beta chains listed next were all sequenced from one sample in a study of identical twins. TCRdb passed the 5' RACE reads through MiXCR, listing each CDR3 protein once. The sample records some 760,000 distinct CDR3 sequences, roughly 18% being singletons. These data were likewise used in another study, on T cells expressing NK-cell markers.

Material: PBMCs. These receptors originate from a woman in her late teens or twenties in good health.

This chain uses TRBV6-5 with TRBJ2-1; D is ambiguous. The CDR3 totals 12 residues. CDR1 is MNHEY, CDR2 SVGAGI, per germline. V lost 5 bases and J lost 7, with 9 bases in between. In nucleotides, the CDR3 is TGTGCCAGCAGTCGACGACCTAATGAGCAGTTCTTC. This encodes CASSRRPNEQFF.

This clonotype was counted a few times. The rearrangement links TRBV12-3 or TRBV12-4 to TRBJ2-4; D remains unclear. With 6 bases removed from V and 5 bases from J, the gap between germline ends came to 14 bases. This CDR3 region has 14 residues. DNA for the CDR3: TGTGCCAGCAGCTCAAGAGATGGGGAAAACATTCAGTACTTC. It translates to CASSSRDGENIQYF.

The chain uses TRBV7-9 and TRBJ2-3; 8 nucleotides align to TRBD2. The V gene's germline CDR1 is SEHNR and CDR2 FQNEAQ (reference sequence). CDR3 length: 16 amino acids. J was trimmed by 2 bases and V by 5 bases; bases with no gene match: 9. CDR3 sequence: CASSRWSGGNTDTQYF. CDR3 sequence (DNA): TGTGCCAGCAGCCGCTGGTCGGGAGGGAACACAGATACGCAGTATTTT.

This clonotype was detected ten times or more. J is TRBJ1-2 and V is TRBV15; 7 bases align to TRBD1. CDR1 and CDR2 from the germline V gene are LNHNV and YYDKDF (reference sequence). This CDR3 has 13 residues. Losses at the gene ends were 3 bases for V and 2 bases for J; bases not matched to a gene: 0. The CDR3 DNA follows: TGTGCCACCAGCAGGGACAGGAACTATGGCTACACCTTC. Protein product: CATSRDRNYGYTF.

This clonotype has just a few counts. The V call is TRBV5-1, the J call TRBJ2-6, with D possibly called TRBD1 or TRBD2 (5 bases each). This CDR3 has 14 residues. The V and J ends lost 9 bases and 0 bases respectively, with 10 bases between them. Germline CDR1 reads SGHRS; CDR2 reads YFSETQ. CDR3 residues: CATYGGSGANVLTF. CDR3 coding DNA: TGCGCCACCTATGGGGGCTCTGGGGCCAACGTCCTGACTTTC.

For the CDR3, the DNA is TGTGCCAGCAGCTCAGAGCTAGCGGGAGTTGACGCAGATACGCAGTATTTT. Translation gives CASSSELAGVDADTQYF. V gene TRBV4-2 combines with J gene TRBJ2-3, with 10 bases that match TRBD2. V lost 5 bases and J lost 4; bases outside the gene matches: 12. Germline-derived CDR1 and CDR2 are LGHNA and YNFKEQ. The CDR3 is made up of 17 amino acids.

This clonotype was recorded a few times. The gene calls are TRBV6-1 and TRBJ1-1, with 12 bases that match TRBD1. V was clipped by 9 bases and J by 10 bases; unmatched bases: 15. This CDR3 has 15 residues. Germline assignment: CDR1 MNHNS and CDR2 SASEGT. In DNA, the CDR3 is TGTGCCAGTATCGGGACAGGGGGCTTGGTGGGCTTAGCTTTCTTT. It codes for CASIGTGGLVGLAFF.

The chain is built from TRBV7-2 and TRBJ1-1; D is uncertain. The germline V gene encodes CDR1 SGHTA and CDR2 FQGNSA. The V and J ends lost 6 bases and 4 bases respectively, with 6 bases between them. This CDR3 is built from 11 residues. CDR3 coding DNA: TGTGCCAGCAGGCCTATCACTGAAGCTTTCTTT. Its translation: CASRPITEAFF.

This clonotype was detected many times. This chain uses TRBV5-6 with TRBJ2-5; 7 bases are shared with TRBD1. The CDR3 is 13 amino acids. The germline V gene has CDR1 SGHDT and CDR2 YYEEEE. The trim removed 4 bases at V and 4 bases at J, leaving 4 bases unmatched. The DNA of the CDR3 is TGTGCCAGCAGCCTGAGGACAGGAGAGACCCAGTACTTC. Translating it yields CASSLRTGETQYF. The full variable domain, rest sourced from reference TRBV5-6 and TRBJ2-5, is DAGVTQSPTHLIKTRGQQVTLRCSPKSGHDTVSWYQQALGQGPQFIFQYYEEEERQRGNFPDRFSGHQFPNYSSELNVNALLLGDSALYLCASSLRTGETQYFGPGTRLLVL.

This clonotype was recorded a few times. CDR3 coding DNA: TGTGCCAGCAGTGAAGGAAACTATCGCTACAATGAGCAGTTCTTC. Translation gives CASSEGNYRYNEQFF. V usage is TRBV6-4 and J usage is TRBJ2-1; D not resolved. V was clipped by 3 bases and J by 3 bases, with 12 bases between them. This CDR3 has 15 residues. Germline V gene lookup returns CDR1 MRHNA and CDR2 SNTAGT.

This clonotype was counted only a few times. The chain carries TRBV20-1 and TRBJ1-1; 7 nucleotides agree with TRBD1. The junction had 6 bases not matched to a gene; V was cut back by 3 bases and J by 5 bases. The CDR3 sequence is 13 residues long. From germline, CDR1 is DFQATT and CDR2 SNEGSKA (reference sequence). CDR3 nucleotides: TGCAGTGCTAGTCAGGGGGGAACGACTGAAGCTTTCTTT. Encoded protein: CSASQGGTTEAFF.

This chain uses TRBV5-1 with TRBJ1-1, with D possibly TRBD1 on 5 matching bases. The germline V gene encodes CDR1 SGHRS and CDR2 YFSETQ. The CDR3 length is 15 residues. The germline V and J ends were trimmed by 0 bases and 1 base, with 10 bases remaining between them. The CDR3 region is CASSLEAGRNTEAFF. In DNA, the CDR3 is TGCGCCAGCAGCTTGGAGGCAGGGAGGAACACTGAAGCTTTCTTT.

The CDR3 spells CASSFTVRGIQETQYF. The CDR3 coding sequence is TGCGCCAGCAGCTTCACCGTTCGGGGAATCCAAGAGACCCAGTACTTC. This sequence joins TRBV5-1 and TRBJ2-5; TRBD2 might be the D (5 bases). V was trimmed by 2 bases and J by 1 base, leaving 15 bases between them. This CDR3 is 16 amino acids long. CDR1 and CDR2 from the germline V gene are SGHRS and YFSETQ.

This sequence joins TRBV9 and TRBJ2-1; TRBD2 aligns across 7 bases. After removal of 4 bases from V and 7 bases from J, the junction contained 8 bases not matched to a gene. Per the germline V gene, CDR1 is SGDLS and CDR2 is YYNGEE. This CDR3 contains 14 residues. CDR3 sequence: CASSMRLAANEQFF. The DNA for the CDR3 is TGTGCCAGCAGCATGAGACTAGCAGCGAATGAGCAGTTCTTC.

This clonotype occurred a few times. The rearrangement uses TRBV6-1 and TRBJ2-7, with D possibly TRBD2 on 5 matching bases. The germline CDR1 and CDR2 sequences are MNHNS and SASEGT. The CDR3 runs to 15 residues. Trimming shortened V by 4 bases and J by 1 base, and 14 bases separated the two germline ends. The CDR3 region has the DNA TGTGCCAGCAGTGTACGGGGTGGGAATTCCTACGAGCAGTACTTC. As protein: CASSVRGGNSYEQYF.

This clonotype was seen repeatedly, ten times or more. V gene TRBV12-3 or TRBV12-4 combines with J gene TRBJ2-6; D call uncertain. Trimming took 6 bases from V and 4 from J, leaving 7 bases between them. CDR3 length: 13 amino acids. Here the CDR3 DNA reads TGTGCCAGCAGCTTACCGGGGGCCAACGTCCTGACTTTC. Protein product: CASSLPGANVLTF.

This clonotype was detected a few times. The CDR3 DNA reads TGTGCCAGCACCGGGACGGACTCCTACGAGCAGTACTTC. Its protein is CASTGTDSYEQYF. The genes are TRBV11-2 and TRBJ2-7; D tentatively reads TRBD1 or TRBD2 (5 bases each). Deletions cut 7 bases from V and 0 bases from J, with 10 bases between. Germline lookup yields CDR1 SGHAT and CDR2 FQNNGV. The CDR3 length is 13 residues.

The chain is built from TRBV5-4 and TRBJ2-7, with 9 bases lining up with TRBD2. This CDR3 has 15 amino acids. The germline V gene encodes CDR1 SGHNT and CDR2 YYREEE (reference sequence). The junction had 12 bases not matched to a gene; V was cut back by 4 bases and J by 7 bases. This chain's CDR3 is CASSPLAGYGREQYF. The CDR3 nucleotides are TGTGCCAGCAGCCCGCTAGCGGGGTACGGGCGGGAGCAGTACTTC.

The J gene is TRBJ2-7, the V gene TRBV29-1; 9 bases fit TRBD1. CDR1 SQVTM and CDR2 ANQGSEA come from the germline V gene. V dropped 6 bases and J dropped 4; count of bases not matched to a gene: 4. The CDR3 is 12 amino acids. The CDR3 region has the DNA TGCAGCGTACACGACAGGGGGTACGAGCAGTACTTC. This encodes CSVHDRGYEQYF.

The chain is built from TRBV5-1 and TRBJ2-2; D might be TRBD1 (7 bases). V dropped 4 bases and J dropped 6 bases, with 16 bases sitting between them. The CDR3 covers 15 residues. Germline CDR1 and CDR2: SGHRS and YFSETQ. The CDR3 reads CASSPGDREAGELFF. The CDR3, as DNA: TGCGCCAGCAGCCCGGGCGACAGGGAGGCCGGGGAGCTGTTTTTT.

The rearrangement uses TRBV20-1 and TRBJ1-1; the D is unclear. The V and J ends lost 2 bases and 5 bases respectively, with 9 bases between them. The germline gives CDR1 DFQATT, CDR2 SNEGSKA (reference sequence). CDR3 length equals 12 residues. CDR3 sequence: CSARRERTEAFF. For the CDR3, the DNA is TGCAGTGCTAGAAGGGAACGGACTGAAGCTTTCTTT.

This chain joins TRBV18 and TRBJ2-7, with TRBD2 identical over 8 bases. The CDR3 sequence is 16 residues long. With V trimmed by 3 bases and J by 5 bases, 12 bases remained unmatched. Germline CDR1 and CDR2: KGHSH and LQKENI. The CDR3 nucleotides are TGTGCCAGCTCACCGATCGTCCCAGCGGGGGACCACGAGCAGTACTTC. Its translation is CASSPIVPAGDHEQYF.

In this sample, this clonotype turned up many times. The chain joins TRBV12-3 or TRBV12-4 to TRBJ2-1; 10 bases align to TRBD2. The ends lost 5 bases at V and 6 bases at J; junction bases unmatched: 4. This CDR3 has 14 residues. The CDR3 DNA is TGTGCCAGCAGTCCCTGGACTAGCGGCAATGAGCAGTTCTTC. The encoded protein is CASSPWTSGNEQFF.

V is TRBV6-5 and J is TRBJ2-7, with D possibly matching TRBD1 (6 bases). The CDR3 is made up of 15 amino acids. The V end was cut by 3 bases, the J end by 0 bases, with 12 bases between. In germline, CDR1 is MNHEY, CDR2 SVGAGI. The DNA of the CDR3 is TGTGCCAGCAGTTATGGGCAGGGGTACTCCTACGAGCAGTACTTC. Protein: CASSYGQGYSYEQYF.

Comments on this clonotype: The limits of the CDR3 on the DNA are not certain, so only TCRdb's listed CDR3 is given. This chain links TRBV21-1 with TRBJ2-1; TRBD1, the table's D call, lacks a check against the DNA. TRBV21-1 is listed as a pseudogene. The CDR3 is 16 residues long, counting both termini. CDR3 region: CASSKAVGQGSNEQFF.

The V gene is TRBV12-3 or TRBV12-4, the J gene TRBJ1-1; 9 bases fit TRBD1. V shed 7 bases and J 10 bases; nucleotides not matched to a gene: 13. The CDR3 has 14 residues. The CDR3 region is CASIRDRVFAGAFF. The CDR3 nucleotides read TGTGCCAGCATCCGGGACAGGGTGTTCGCTGGAGCTTTCTTT.

This clonotype has only a few counts. The genes are TRBV27 and TRBJ2-1; D is uncertain. The CDR3 sequence is 15 residues long. From germline, CDR1 is MNHEY and CDR2 SMNVEV (reference sequence). V was trimmed by 2 bases and J by 3 bases, leaving 11 bases between them. CDR3 DNA sequence: TGTGCCAGCAGTTTAGGTCGTAGTTACTACAATGAGCAGTTCTTC. Residues: CASSLGRSYYNEQFF.

This chain uses TRBV5-3 with TRBJ2-1; 8 positions agree with TRBD2. TRBV5-3 is filed as an ORF, its function uncertain. The length of the CDR3 is 14 residues. V lost 4 bases to trimming and J lost 6 bases; unmatched junction nucleotides: 6. The CDR3 DNA reads as TGTGCCAGAAGCCCCGGGGGGGGTTGCAATGAGCAGTTCTTC. As protein: CARSPGGGCNEQFF.

This clonotype occurred a few times. The rearrangement uses TRBV10-3 and TRBJ2-3; perhaps TRBD2 as D (5 bases). The CDR3 has 12 residues. Looked up from germline, CDR1 is ENHRY and CDR2 is SYGVKD. V was shortened by 3 bases and J by 6 bases, with 7 bases between the two germline ends. In DNA, the CDR3 is TGTGCCATCAGTGATTCGGGGGATACGCAGTATTTT. This translates into CAISDSGDTQYF.

The sample holds many counts of this clonotype. The chain combines TRBV24-1 with TRBJ2-5; 9 bases align to TRBD1. Per the germline V gene, CDR1 is KGHDR and CDR2 is SFDVKD. V trimming: 4 bases; J trimming: 5 bases; junction bases outside the gene matches: 7. The CDR3 consists of 15 residues. The CDR3 DNA follows: TGTGCCACCAGTGACCCGGGACAGGGTGGTGAGACCCAGTACTTC. Its translation: CATSDPGQGGETQYF.

This chain joins TRBV29-1 and TRBJ2-1; 8 bases align to TRBD1. V was pared by 3 bases and J by 4 bases, with 5 bases of the junction left unmatched. The CDR3 is 14 amino acids. Germline CDR1 SQVTM, CDR2 ANQGSEA. Here the CDR3 reads CSVEGTGIYNEQFF. CDR3 nucleotides: TGCAGCGTTGAGGGGACAGGCATATACAATGAGCAGTTCTTC.

The rearrangement links TRBV4-1 to TRBJ2-1, with 8 bases lining up with TRBD2. The germline V gene encodes CDR1 MGHRA and CDR2 YSYEKL. The CDR3 extends over 13 amino acids. After removal of 0 bases from V and 10 bases from J, the junction contained 2 bases not matched to a gene. Here the CDR3 DNA reads TGCGCCAGCAGCCAAGATTTAGCGGGAGAGCAGTTCTTC. This encodes CASSQDLAGEQFF.